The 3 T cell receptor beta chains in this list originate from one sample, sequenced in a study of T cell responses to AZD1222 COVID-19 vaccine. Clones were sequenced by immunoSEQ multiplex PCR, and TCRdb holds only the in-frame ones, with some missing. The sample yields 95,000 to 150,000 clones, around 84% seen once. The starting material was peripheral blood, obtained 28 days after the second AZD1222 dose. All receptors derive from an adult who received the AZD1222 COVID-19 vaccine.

The CDR3 here is CASSSRGASTDTQYF. The CDR3 region has the DNA TGTGCCAGCAGCTCACGTGGGGCCAGCACAGATACGCAGTATTTT. The chain combines TRBV11-2 with TRBJ2-3, with D maybe TRBD1 (5 bases). The V gene lost 4 bases and the J gene lost 0 bases, with 11 bases spanning the gap. CDR1 SGHAT and CDR2 FQNNGV come from the germline V gene. This CDR3 is 15 amino acids long.

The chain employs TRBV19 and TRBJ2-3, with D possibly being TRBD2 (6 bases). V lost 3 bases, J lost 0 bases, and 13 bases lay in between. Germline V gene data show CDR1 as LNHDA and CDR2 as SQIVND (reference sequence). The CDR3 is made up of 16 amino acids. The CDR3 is CASSIIRAGSTDTQYF. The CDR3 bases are TGTGCCAGTAGTATCATCCGAGCGGGCAGCACAGATACGCAGTATTTT.

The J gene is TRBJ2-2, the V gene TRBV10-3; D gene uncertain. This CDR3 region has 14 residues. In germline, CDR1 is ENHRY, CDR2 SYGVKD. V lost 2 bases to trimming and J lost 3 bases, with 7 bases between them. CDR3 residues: CAISEKMDTGELFF. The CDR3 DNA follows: TGTGCCATCAGTGAGAAGATGGACACCGGGGAGCTGTTTTTT.